This record covers a single TCR beta chain. The data were obtained in a study of T cell changes during pregnancy in multiple sclerosis. The table came from immunoSEQ multiplex PCR; TCRdb's copy has only in-frame clones and leaves some out. The data contain about 64,000 clones, approximately 91% of them singletons. This CDR3 has 15 residues. Germline V CDR1 and CDR2: SGHRS, YFSETQ. V shed 5 bases and J shed 4 bases, with 16 bases lying between them. The chain links TRBV5-1 to TRBJ2-1; no definite D call. The sequence came from a female donor with multiple sclerosis, enrolled in a pregnancy study. The material was peripheral blood, obtained in the second trimester of pregnancy. This CDR3 is CASSVKRVPYNEQFF. The CDR3 DNA reads as TGCGCCAGCAGTGTGAAGCGTGTTCCGTACAATGAGCAGTTCTTC.